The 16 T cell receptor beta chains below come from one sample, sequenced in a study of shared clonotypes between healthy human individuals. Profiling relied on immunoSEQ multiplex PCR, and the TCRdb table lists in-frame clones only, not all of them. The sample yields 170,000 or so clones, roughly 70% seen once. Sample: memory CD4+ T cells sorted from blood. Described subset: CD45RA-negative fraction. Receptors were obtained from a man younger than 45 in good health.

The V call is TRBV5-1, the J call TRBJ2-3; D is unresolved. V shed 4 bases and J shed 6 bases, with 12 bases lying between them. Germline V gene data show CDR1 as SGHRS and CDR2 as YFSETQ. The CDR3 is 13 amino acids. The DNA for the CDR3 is TGCGCCAGCAGCCCAATCCCCGCCGATACGCAGTATTTT. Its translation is CASSPIPADTQYF.

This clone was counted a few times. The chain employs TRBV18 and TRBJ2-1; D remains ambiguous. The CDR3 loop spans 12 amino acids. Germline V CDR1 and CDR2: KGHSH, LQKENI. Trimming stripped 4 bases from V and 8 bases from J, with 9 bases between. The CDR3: CASSQTVDEQFF. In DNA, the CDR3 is TGTGCCAGCTCACAGACGGTGGATGAGCAGTTCTTC. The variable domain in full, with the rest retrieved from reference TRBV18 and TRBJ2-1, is NAGVMQNPRHLVRRRGQEARLRCSPMKGHSHVYWYRQLPEEGLKFMVYLQKENIIDESGMPKERFSAEFPKEGPSILRIQQVVRGDSAAYFCASSQTVDEQFFGPGTRLTVL.

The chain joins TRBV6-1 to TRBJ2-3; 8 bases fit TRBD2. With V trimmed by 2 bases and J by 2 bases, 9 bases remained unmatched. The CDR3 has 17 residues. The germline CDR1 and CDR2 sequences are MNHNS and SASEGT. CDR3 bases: TGTGCCAGCAGTGAAAAATTCGGGGGGGCCGCCACAGATACGCAGTATTTT. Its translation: CASSEKFGGAATDTQYF.

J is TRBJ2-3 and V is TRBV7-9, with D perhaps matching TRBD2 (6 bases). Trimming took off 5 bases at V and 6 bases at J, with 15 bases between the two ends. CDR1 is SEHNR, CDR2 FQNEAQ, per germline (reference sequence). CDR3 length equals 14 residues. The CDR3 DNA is TGTGCCAGCAGCACTAGTGTCGGGGGTGATACGCAGTATTTT. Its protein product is CASSTSVGGDTQYF. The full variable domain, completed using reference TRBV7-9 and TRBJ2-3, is DTGVSQNPRHKITKRGQNVTFRCDPISEHNRLYWYRQTLGQGPEFLTYFQNEAQLEKSRLLSDRFSAERPKGSFSTLEIQRTEQGDSAMYLCASSTSVGGDTQYFGPGTRLTVL.

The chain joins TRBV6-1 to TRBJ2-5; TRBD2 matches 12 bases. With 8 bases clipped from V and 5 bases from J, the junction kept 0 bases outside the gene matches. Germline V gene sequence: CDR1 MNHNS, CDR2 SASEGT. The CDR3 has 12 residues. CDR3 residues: CASGTSGETQYF. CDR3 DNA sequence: TGTGCCAGCGGGACTAGCGGGGAGACCCAGTACTTC.

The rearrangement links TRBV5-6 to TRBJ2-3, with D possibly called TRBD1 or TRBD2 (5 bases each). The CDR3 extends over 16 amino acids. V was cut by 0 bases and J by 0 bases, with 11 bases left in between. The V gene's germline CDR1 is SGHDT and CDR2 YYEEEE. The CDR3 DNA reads TGTGCCAGCAGCTTGGTTCGAGGGGCTAGCACAGATACGCAGTATTTT. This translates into CASSLVRGASTDTQYF.

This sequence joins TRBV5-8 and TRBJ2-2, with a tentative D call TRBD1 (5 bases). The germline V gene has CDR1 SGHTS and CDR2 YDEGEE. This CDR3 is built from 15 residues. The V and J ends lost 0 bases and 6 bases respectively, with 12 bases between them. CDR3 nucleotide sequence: TGTGCCAGCAGCTTGGTACAGGTGGGCGCCGGGGAGCTGTTTTTT. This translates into CASSLVQVGAGELFF.

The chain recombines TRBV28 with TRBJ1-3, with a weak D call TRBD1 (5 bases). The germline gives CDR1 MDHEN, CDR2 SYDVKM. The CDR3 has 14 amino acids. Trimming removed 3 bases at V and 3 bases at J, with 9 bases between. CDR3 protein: CASSFPGLGNTIYF. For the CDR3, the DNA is TGTGCCAGCAGTTTTCCAGGGCTTGGAAACACCATATATTTT. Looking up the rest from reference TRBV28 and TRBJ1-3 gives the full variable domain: DVKVTQSSRYLVKRTGEKVFLECVQDMDHENMFWYRQDPGLGLRLIYFSYDVKMKEKGDIPEGYSVSREKKERFSLILESASTNQTSMYLCASSFPGLGNTIYFGEGSWLTVV.

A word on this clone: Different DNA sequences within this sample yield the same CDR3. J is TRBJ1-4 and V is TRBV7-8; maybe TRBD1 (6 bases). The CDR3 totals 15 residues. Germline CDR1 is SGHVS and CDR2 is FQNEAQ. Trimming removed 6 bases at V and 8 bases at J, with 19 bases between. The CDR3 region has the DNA TGTGCCAGCAGTCCATGGGGTCAGGGGAGCGAAAAACTGTTTTTT. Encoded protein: CASSPWGQGSEKLFF.

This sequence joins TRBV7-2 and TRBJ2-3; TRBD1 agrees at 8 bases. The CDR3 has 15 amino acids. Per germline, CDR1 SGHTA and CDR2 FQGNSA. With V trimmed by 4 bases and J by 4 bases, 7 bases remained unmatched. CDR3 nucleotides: TGTGCCAGCAGCTCCATCCAGACAGGGGCAGATACGCAGTATTTT. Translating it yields CASSSIQTGADTQYF.

In DNA form, the CDR3 reads TGTGCCAGCAGCTTAGTGGGAGGGGCTGAGCAGTTCTTC. This gives the protein CASSLVGGAEQFF. The chain uses TRBV11-3 and TRBJ2-1; 7 bases align to TRBD2. V lost 1 base, J lost 9 bases, and 3 bases stayed unmatched. The CDR3 extends over 13 amino acids. Germline V lookup: CDR1 SGHNT, CDR2 YENEEA. Together with reference TRBV11-3 and TRBJ2-1, the CDR3 gives the full variable domain: EAGVVQSPRYKIIEKKQPVAFWCNPISGHNTLYWYLQNLGQGPELLIRYENEEAVDDSQLPKDRFSAERLKGVDSTLKIQPAELGDSAVYLCASSLVGGAEQFFGPGTRLTVL.

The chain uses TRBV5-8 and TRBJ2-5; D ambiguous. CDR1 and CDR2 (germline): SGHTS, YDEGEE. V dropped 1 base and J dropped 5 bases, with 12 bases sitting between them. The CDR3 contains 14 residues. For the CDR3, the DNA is TGTGCCAGCAGCTTGACCTGGGCAGTCGAGACCCAGTACTTC. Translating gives CASSLTWAVETQYF.

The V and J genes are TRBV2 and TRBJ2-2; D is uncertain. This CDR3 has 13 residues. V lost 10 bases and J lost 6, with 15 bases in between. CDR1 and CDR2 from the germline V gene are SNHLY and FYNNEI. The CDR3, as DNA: TGTGCCATCCAAAGAGTGCTCGCCGGGGAGCTGTTTTTT. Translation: CAIQRVLAGELFF.

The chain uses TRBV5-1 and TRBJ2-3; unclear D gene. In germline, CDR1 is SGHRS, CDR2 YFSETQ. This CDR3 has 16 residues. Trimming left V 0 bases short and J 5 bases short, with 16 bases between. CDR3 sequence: CASSLGGPGGQDTQYF. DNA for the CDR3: TGCGCCAGCAGCTTGGGAGGCCCGGGCGGCCAAGATACGCAGTATTTT. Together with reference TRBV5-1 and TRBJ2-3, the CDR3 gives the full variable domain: KAGVTQTPRYLIKTRGQQVTLSCSPISGHRSVSWYQQTPGQGLQFLFEYFSETQRNKGNFPGRFSGRQFSNSRSEMNVSTLELGDSALYLCASSLGGPGGQDTQYFGPGTRLTVL.

The chain's CDR3 is CASSLGPSGPQHF. The CDR3, as DNA: TGTGCCAGCAGCCTAGGGCCCAGCGGGCCCCAGCATTTT. J is TRBJ1-5 and V is TRBV5-4, with no clear D. Germline V gene lookup returns CDR1 SGHNT and CDR2 YYREEE (reference sequence). The V gene lost 4 bases and the J gene lost 9 bases, with 14 bases spanning the gap. The CDR3 spans 13 residues.

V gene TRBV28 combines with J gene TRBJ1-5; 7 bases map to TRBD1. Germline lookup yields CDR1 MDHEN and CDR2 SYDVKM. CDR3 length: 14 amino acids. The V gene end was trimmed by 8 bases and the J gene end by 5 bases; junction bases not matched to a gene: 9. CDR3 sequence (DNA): TGTGCCAGCTTTCCAAGGGGGCCGGATCAGCCCCAGCATTTT. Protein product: CASFPRGPDQPQHF.